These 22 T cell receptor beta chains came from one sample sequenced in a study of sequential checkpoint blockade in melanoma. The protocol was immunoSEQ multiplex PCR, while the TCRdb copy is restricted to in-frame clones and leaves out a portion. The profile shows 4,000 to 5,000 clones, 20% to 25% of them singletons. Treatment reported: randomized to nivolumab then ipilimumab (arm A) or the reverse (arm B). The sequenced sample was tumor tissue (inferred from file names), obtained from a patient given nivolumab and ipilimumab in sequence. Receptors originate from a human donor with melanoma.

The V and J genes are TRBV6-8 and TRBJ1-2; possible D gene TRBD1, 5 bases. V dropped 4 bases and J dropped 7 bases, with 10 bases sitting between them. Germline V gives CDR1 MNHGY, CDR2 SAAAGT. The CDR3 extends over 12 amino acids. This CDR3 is CASSSLRAGYTF. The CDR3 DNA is TGTGCCAGCAGTTCACTCAGGGCTGGCTACACCTTC.

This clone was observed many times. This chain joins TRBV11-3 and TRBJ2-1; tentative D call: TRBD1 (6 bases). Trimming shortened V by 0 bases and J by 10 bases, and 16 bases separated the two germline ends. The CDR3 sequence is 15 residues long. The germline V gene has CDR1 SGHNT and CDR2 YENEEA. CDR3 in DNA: TGTGCCAGCAGCTTAGATAGTAGGGGGATAGGGGAGCAGTTCTTC. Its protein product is CASSLDSRGIGEQFF.

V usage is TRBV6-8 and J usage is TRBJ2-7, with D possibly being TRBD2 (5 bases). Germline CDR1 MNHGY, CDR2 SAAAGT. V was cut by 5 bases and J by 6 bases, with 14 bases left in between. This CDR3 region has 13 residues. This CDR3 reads CASSARASPEQYF. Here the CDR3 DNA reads TGTGCCAGCAGTGCGAGGGCTTCCCCCGAGCAGTACTTC.

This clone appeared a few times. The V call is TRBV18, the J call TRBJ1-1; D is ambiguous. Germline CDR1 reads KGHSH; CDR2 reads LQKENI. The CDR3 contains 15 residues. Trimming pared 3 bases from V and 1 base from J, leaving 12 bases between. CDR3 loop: CASSPAGTSNTEAFF. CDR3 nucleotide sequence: TGTGCCAGCTCACCGGCTGGTACCTCGAACACTGAAGCTTTCTTT.

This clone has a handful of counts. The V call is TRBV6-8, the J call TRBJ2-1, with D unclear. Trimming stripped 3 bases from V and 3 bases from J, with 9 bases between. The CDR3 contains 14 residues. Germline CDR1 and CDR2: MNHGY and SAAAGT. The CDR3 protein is CASSYLSNYNEQFF. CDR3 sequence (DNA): TGTGCCAGCAGTTATTTGTCCAACTACAATGAGCAGTTCTTC.

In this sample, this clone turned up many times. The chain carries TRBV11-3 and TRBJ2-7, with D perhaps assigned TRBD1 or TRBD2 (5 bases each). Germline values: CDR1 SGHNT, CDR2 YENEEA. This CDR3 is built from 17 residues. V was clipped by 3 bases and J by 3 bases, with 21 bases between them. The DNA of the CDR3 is TGTGCCAGCAGCTTGATGGGACCTTCGAGGGAAGACTACGAGCAGTACTTC. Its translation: CASSLMGPSREDYEQYF.

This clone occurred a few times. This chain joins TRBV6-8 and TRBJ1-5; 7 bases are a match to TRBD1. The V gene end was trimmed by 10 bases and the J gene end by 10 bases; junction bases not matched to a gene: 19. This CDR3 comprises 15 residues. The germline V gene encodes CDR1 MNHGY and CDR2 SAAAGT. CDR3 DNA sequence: TGTGCCATCGCTAGGCCGGGACAGACTCTCCAACCCCAGCATTTT. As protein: CAIARPGQTLQPQHF.

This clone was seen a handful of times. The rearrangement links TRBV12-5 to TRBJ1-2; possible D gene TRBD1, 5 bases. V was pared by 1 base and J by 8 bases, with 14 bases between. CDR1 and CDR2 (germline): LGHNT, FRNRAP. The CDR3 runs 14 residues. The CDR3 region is CASGLGGTAGGYTF. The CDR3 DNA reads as TGTGCTAGTGGTTTGGGGGGGACCGCTGGAGGCTACACCTTC. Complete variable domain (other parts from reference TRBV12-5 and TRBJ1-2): DARVTQTPRHKVTEMGQEVTMRCQPILGHNTVFWYRQTMMQGLELLAYFRNRAPLDDSGMPKDRFSAEMPDATLATLKIQPSEPRDSAVYFCASGLGGTAGGYTFGSGTRLTVV.

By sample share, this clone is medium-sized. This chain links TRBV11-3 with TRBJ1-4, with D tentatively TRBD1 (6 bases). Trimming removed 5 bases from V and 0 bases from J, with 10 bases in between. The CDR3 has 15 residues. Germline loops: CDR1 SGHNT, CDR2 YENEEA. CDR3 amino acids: CASSRDISTNEKLFF. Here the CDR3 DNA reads TGTGCCAGCAGCCGGGACATTTCAACTAATGAAAAACTGTTTTTT.

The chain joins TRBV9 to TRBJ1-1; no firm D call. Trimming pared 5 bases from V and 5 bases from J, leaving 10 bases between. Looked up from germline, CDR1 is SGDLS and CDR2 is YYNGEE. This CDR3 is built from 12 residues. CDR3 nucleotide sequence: TGTGCCAGCAGTGATCCAACGACTGAAGCTTTCTTT. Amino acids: CASSDPTTEAFF.

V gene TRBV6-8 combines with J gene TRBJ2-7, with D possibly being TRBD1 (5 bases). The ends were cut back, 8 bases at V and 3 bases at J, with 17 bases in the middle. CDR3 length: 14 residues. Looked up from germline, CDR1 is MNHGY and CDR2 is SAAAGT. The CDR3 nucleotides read TGTGCCAGCTCCGGCAATCTTGACAGCTACGAGCAGTACTTC. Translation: CASSGNLDSYEQYF.

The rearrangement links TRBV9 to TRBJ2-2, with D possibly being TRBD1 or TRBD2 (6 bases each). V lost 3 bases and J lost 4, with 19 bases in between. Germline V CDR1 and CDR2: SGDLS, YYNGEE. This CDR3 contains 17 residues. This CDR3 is CASSDSVRGPGTGELFF. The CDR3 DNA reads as TGTGCCAGCAGCGACTCCGTACGGGGGCCGGGCACCGGGGAGCTGTTTTTT.

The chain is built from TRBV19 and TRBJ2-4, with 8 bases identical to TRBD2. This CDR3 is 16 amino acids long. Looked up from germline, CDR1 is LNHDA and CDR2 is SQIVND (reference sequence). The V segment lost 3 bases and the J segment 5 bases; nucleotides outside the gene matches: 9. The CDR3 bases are TGTGCCAGTAGTATCGCCGGGGCGGGAGGACAAAACATTCAGTACTTC. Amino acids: CASSIAGAGGQNIQYF.

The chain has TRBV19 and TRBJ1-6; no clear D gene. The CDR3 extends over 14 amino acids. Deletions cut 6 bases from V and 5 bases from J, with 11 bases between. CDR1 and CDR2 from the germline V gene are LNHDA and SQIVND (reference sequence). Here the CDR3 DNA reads TGTGCCAGTAGCACTGGGAGGAATAATTCACCCCTCCACTTT. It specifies CASSTGRNNSPLHF.

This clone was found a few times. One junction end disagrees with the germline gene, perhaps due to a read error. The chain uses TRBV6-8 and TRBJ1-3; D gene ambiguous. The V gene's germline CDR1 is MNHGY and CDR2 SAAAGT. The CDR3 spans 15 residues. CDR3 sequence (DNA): TGTGCCATCAGTGGTGGAAGAAGCGAAGGAAACACCATATATTTT. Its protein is CAISGGRSEGNTIYF.

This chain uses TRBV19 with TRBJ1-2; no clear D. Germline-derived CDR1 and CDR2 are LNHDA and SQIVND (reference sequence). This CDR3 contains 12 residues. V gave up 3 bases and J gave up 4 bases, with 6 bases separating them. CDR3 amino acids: CASSISVYGYTF. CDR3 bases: TGTGCCAGTAGTATCTCCGTCTATGGCTACACCTTC.

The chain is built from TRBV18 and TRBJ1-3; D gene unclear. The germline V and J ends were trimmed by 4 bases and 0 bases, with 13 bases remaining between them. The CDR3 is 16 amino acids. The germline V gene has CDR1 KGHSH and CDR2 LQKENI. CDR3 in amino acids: CASSLPDGSSGNTIYF. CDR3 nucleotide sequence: TGTGCCAGCTCACTCCCGGACGGAAGCTCTGGAAACACCATATATTTT.

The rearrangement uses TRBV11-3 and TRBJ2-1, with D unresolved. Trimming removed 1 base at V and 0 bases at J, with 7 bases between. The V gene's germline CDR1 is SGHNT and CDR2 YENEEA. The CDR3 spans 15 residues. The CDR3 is CASSLGQHSYNEQFF. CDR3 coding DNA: TGTGCCAGCAGCTTAGGGCAGCACTCCTACAATGAGCAGTTCTTC.

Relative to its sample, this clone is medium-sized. CDR3 region: CASSVDYSGNTIYF. The DNA of the CDR3 is TGTGCCAGCAGCGTGGACTACTCTGGAAACACCATATATTTT. The chain uses TRBV9 and TRBJ1-3, with D uncertain. The V and J ends lost 2 bases and 0 bases respectively, with 6 bases between them. Germline assignment: CDR1 SGDLS and CDR2 YYNGEE. CDR3 length: 14 residues.

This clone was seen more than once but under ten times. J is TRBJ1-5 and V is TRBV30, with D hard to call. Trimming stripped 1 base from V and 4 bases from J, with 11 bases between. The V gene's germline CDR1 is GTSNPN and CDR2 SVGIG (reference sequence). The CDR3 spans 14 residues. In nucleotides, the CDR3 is TGTGCCTGGAGTGGAGGCGGCAGGAATCAGCCCCAGCATTTT. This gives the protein CAWSGGGRNQPQHF. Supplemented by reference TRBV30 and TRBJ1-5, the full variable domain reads SQTIHQWPATLVQPVGSPLSLECTVEGTSNPNLYWYRQAAGRGLQLLFYSVGIGQISSEVPQNLSASRPQDRQFILSSKKLLLSDSGFYLCAWSGGGRNQPQHFGDGTRLSIL.

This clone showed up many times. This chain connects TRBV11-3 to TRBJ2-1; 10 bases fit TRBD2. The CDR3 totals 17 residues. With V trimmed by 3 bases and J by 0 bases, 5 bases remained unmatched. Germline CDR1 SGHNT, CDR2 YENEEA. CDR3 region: CASSFPSGGFSYNEQFF. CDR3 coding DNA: TGTGCCAGCAGCTTTCCTAGCGGGGGCTTCTCCTACAATGAGCAGTTCTTC.

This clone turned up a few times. The CDR3 DNA reads as TGCGCCAGCAGCTTCTCCGGGACAACTGGAAACACCATATATTTT. It translates to CASSFSGTTGNTIYF. The gene calls are TRBV5-1 and TRBJ1-3; tentatively, D is TRBD1 (6 bases). V was clipped by 2 bases and J by 2 bases, with 11 bases between them. The CDR3 length is 15 residues. Germline-derived CDR1 and CDR2 are SGHRS and YFSETQ.